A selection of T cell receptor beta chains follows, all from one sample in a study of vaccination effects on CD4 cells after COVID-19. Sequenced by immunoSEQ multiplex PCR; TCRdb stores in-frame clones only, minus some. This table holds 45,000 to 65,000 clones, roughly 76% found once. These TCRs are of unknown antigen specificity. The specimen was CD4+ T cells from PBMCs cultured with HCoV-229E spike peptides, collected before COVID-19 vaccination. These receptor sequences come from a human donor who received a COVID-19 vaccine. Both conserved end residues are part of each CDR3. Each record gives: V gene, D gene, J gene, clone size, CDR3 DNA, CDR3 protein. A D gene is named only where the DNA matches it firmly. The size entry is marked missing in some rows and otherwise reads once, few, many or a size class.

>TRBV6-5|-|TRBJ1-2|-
TGTGCCAGCAGTTACTCTACCGGGCCAAACTATGGCTACACCTTC
CASSYSTGPNYGYTF
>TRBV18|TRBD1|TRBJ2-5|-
TGTGCCAGCTCGCGGGGGACAGGGAGCGAGACCCAGTACTTC
CASSRGTGSETQYF
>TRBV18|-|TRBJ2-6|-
TGTGCCAGCTCACCAGCCAACCCCGCCTCTGGGGCCAACGTCCTGACTTTC
CASSPANPASGANVLTF
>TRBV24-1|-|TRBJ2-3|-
TGTGCCACCAGTGGGTCCGGTGGCATAGATACGCAGTATTTT
CATSGSGGIDTQYF
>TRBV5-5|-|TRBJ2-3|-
TGTGCCAGCAGAATCGGCAGAGAGCACACAGATACGCAGTATTTT
CASRIGREHTDTQYF
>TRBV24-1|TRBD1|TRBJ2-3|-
TGTGCCACCAGTGATCCTGCCGGGACAGCTAGCACAGATACGCAGTATTTT
CATSDPAGTASTDTQYF
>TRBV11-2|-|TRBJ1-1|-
TGTGCCAGCAGCCGAGGAGGGGTTGGCACTGAAGCTTTCTTT
CASSRGGVGTEAFF
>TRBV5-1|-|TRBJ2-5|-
TGCGCCAGCAGCACAAAAGGGGAGACCCAGTACTTC
CASSTKGETQYF
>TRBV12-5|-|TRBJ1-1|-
TGTGCTAGTGGCTGGGGGGGGGCTAGGACTGAAGCTTTCTTT
CASGWGGARTEAFF
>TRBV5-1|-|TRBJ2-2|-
TGCGCCAGCAGCTTGGCCGGGTCAAACACCGGGGAGCTGTTTTTT
CASSLAGSNTGELFF
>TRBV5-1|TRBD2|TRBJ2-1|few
TGCGCCAGCAGCTTGGTAGGGGGACTAGCGGGGTTTCATGAGCAGTTCTTC
CASSLVGGLAGFHEQFF
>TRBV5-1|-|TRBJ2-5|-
TGCGCCAGCAGTCTCCCGGGAGCCGAGACCCAGTACTTC
CASSLPGAETQYF
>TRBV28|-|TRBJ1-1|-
TGTGCCAGCAGTTTAATGGGGGATCTCACTGAAGCTTTCTTT
CASSLMGDLTEAFF
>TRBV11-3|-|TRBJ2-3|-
TGTGCCAGCAGCTTAGGTGGGGGGCCAAACACAGATACGCAGTATTTT
CASSLGGGPNTDTQYF
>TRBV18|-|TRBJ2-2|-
TGTGCCAGCTCACCCCTTCTGGGGGATAGGACCGGGGAGCTGTTTTTT
CASSPLLGDRTGELFF
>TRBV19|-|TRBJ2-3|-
TGTGCCAGTAGTATAGCCGTCGCGGGTCTAGTCACAGATACGCAGTATTTT
CASSIAVAGLVTDTQYF
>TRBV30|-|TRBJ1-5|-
TGTGCCTGGAGTGTAGGCGCCCACAATCAGCCCCAGCATTTT
CAWSVGAHNQPQHF
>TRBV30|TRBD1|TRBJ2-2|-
TGTGCCTGGAGTGTATGGGACAGGGGGCTAACCGGGGAGCTGTTTTTT
CAWSVWDRGLTGELFF
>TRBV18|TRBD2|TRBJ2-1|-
TGTGCCAGCTCACCACCGACGGGGGGCTCCTACAATGAGCAGTTCTTC
CASSPPTGGSYNEQFF
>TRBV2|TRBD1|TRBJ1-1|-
TGTGCCAGCAGAGAGGGGGGACAGGGCGCGAACACTGAAGCTTTCTTT
CASREGGQGANTEAFF
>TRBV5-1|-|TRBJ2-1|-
TGCGCCAGCAGCTTCCCGGGGGACTCGGAGCAGTTCTTC
CASSFPGDSEQFF
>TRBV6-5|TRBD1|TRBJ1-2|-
TGTGCCAGCAGTAGTGGACAGGGGGGGGAATATGGCTACACCTTC
CASSSGQGGEYGYTF
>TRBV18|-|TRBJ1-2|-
TGTGCCAGCTCACCAGGGTCGGGGCGCTCTAACTATGGCTACACCTTC
CASSPGSGRSNYGYTF
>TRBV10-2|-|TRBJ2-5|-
TGCGCCAGCACCGAGGGGGAGACCCAGTACTTC
CASTEGETQYF
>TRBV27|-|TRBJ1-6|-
TGTGCCAGCAGTTTATCAGGCCGGGGGCCGGGGGATTCACCCCTCCACTTT
CASSLSGRGPGDSPLHF
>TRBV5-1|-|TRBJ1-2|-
TGCGCCAGCAGCTTGGTGCCAGGGCAGCAGGGCTACACCTTC
CASSLVPGQQGYTF